The T cell receptor beta chain under discussion was sequenced for a study of beta chain features in type 1 diabetes. Study information: There was similarity between patients and healthy donors in age, gender and cell yields. Whole-study results and caveats: In type 1 diabetes patients, VDJ junctions had fewer insertions; deletions at these junctions were more frequent. Shorter templates may be favored by PCR, equally so in patients and controls.

Expressed TCRB transcripts were sequenced after all isolated RNA was converted to cDNA. Only in-frame clones appear in the TCRdb table, and some are missing; sequencing was by immunoSEQ multiplex PCR. The sample lists about 240,000 clones; around a quarter were seen once. This clone has just a few counts. Its specificity is unknown. V dropped 7 bases and J dropped 3 bases, with 16 bases sitting between them. CDR1 SEHNR and CDR2 FQNEAQ come from the germline V gene (reference sequence). CDR3 length equals 14 residues. Via CD45RO/CCR7/CD25/CD127/CD95/CD27, cells of the CD4+ naive, central memory, regulatory and stem cell-like memory subsets were sorted.

The V gene is TRBV7-9, the J gene TRBJ2-7, with D tentatively TRBD2 (6 bases). Material for sequencing was central memory CD4+ T cells from blood. This receptor was obtained from a man under 40 in good health. Here the CDR3 reads CASTPLAARYEQYF. The CDR3 region has the DNA TGTGCCAGCACCCCCTTAGCGGCTCGCTACGAGCAGTACTTC.